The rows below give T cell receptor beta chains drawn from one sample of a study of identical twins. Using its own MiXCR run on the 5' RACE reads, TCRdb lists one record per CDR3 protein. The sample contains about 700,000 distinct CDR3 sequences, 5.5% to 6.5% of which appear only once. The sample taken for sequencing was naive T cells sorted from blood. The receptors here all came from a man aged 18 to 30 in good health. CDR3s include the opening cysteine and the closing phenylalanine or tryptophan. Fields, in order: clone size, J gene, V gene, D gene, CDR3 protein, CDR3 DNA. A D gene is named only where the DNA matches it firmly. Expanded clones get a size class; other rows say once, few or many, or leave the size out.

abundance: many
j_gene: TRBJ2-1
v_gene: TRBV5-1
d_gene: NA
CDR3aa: CASRDRARNPNEQFF
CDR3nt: TGCGCCAGCAGGGACCGGGCCCGAAACCCCAATGAGCAGTTCTTC

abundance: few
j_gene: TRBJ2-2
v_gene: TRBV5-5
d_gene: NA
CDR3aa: CASSLEGGANTGELFF
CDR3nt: TGTGCCAGCAGCTTGGAAGGGGGAGCGAACACCGGGGAGCTGTTTTTT

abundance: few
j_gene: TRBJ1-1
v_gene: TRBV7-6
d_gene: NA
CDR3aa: CASSFQNHQTKGRAEAFF
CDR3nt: TGTGCCAGCAGCTTCCAAAACCACCAAACTAAGGGGCGCGCTGAAGCTTTCTTT

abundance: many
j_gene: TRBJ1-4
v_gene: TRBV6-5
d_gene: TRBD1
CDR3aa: CASSNDRGHDEKLFF
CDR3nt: TGTGCCAGCAGTAACGACAGGGGGCATGATGAAAAACTGTTTTTT

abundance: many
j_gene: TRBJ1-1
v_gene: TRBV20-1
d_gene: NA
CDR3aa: CSAREGVKNTEAFF
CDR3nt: TGCAGTGCTAGAGAGGGAGTTAAGAACACTGAAGCTTTCTTT

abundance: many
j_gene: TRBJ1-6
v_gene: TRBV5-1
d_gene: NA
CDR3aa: CASSLGGLNSPLHF
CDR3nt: TGCGCCAGCAGCTTGGGGGGCTTGAATTCACCCCTCCACTTT

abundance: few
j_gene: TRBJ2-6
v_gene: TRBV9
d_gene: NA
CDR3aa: CASRKNSGANVLTF
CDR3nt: TGTGCCAGCAGGAAGAACTCTGGGGCCAACGTCCTGACTTTC

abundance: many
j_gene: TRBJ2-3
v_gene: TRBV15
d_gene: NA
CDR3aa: CATSREGRPNADTQYF
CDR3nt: TGTGCCACCAGCAGAGAAGGCCGCCCGAACGCAGATACGCAGTATTTT

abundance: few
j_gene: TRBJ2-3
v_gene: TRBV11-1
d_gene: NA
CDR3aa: CASSPSVRGWGSADTQYF
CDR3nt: TGTGCCAGCAGCCCAAGTGTTCGTGGGTGGGGGAGTGCAGATACGCAGTATTTT

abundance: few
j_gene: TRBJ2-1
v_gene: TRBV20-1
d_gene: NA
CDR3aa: CSASGPMGSSYNEQFF
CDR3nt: TGCAGTGCCAGCGGGCCGATGGGAAGCTCCTACAATGAGCAGTTCTTC

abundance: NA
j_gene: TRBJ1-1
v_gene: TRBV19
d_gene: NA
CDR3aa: CASSIGAREAFF
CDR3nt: TGTGCCAGTAGTATAGGGGCCCGGGAAGCTTTCTTT

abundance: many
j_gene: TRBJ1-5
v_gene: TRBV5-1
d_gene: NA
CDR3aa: CASSILPNQPQHF
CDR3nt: TGCGCCAGCAGCATTCTCCCCAATCAGCCCCAGCATTTT

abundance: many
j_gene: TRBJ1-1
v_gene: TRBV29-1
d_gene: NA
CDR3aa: CSVVSGGNTEAFF
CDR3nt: TGCAGCGTTGTTTCCGGGGGGAACACTGAAGCTTTCTTT

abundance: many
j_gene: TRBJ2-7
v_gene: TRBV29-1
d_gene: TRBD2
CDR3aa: CSAGPSGPYEQYF
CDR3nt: TGCAGCGCTGGCCCTAGCGGTCCCTACGAGCAGTACTTC

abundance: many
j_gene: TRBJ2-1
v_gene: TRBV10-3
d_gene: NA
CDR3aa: CAIGTGDRHNEQFF
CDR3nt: TGTGCCATCGGAACGGGAGACAGACACAATGAGCAGTTCTTC